These 4 T cell receptor beta chains share one sample of origin, sequenced in a study of T-cell memory formation after mild COVID-19 (dated by TCRdb to the early 2020s). Library prep was done by 5' RACE. TCRdb lists the instrument as Illumina NovaSeq 6000. TCRdb handled the public reads itself, with Q25 trimming in fastp and clone calling in MiXCR, and kept productive beta chains. A single entry per CDR3 protein holds the most common genes and DNA from its merged rows. For this sample there are around 200,000 distinct CDR3 sequences; around 26% appear just once. The top ten clones comprise 9.5% to 12% of the sample. The material sequenced was PBMCs or a T cell subset sorted from them (not recorded which). The receptor set was obtained from an adult woman who had mild COVID-19 (a few samples of this study predate the infection). The sample titles of this study are shuffled in the database, so cell type and time point are left out; the donor was told from shared clones.

The V and J genes are TRBV4-3 and TRBJ2-7, with 8 bases fitting TRBD1. Germline V gene data show CDR1 as LGHNA and CDR2 as YSLEER. The CDR3 is made up of 13 amino acids. Unmatched junction bases numbered 2, after V lost 2 bases and J lost 5 bases. The CDR3 is CASSQLTGDEQYF. The CDR3 region has the DNA TGCGCCAGCAGCCAACTGACAGGGGACGAGCAGTACTTC.

The CDR3 coding sequence is TGTGCCAGCAGCCAAGATGGACTAGCGGGGGGCCGAGGGCAGTTCTTC. Translation: CASSQDGLAGGRGQFF. This sequence joins TRBV3-1 and TRBJ2-1; 14 nucleotides agree with TRBD2. This CDR3 is built from 16 residues. V lost 0 bases to trimming and J lost 12 bases; unmatched junction nucleotides: 7. The germline gives CDR1 LGHDT, CDR2 YNNKEL (reference sequence).

V gene TRBV5-1 combines with J gene TRBJ1-1, with TRBD1 as a possible D gene (6 bases). The V and J ends lost 0 bases and 8 bases respectively, with 17 bases between them. The germline V gene has CDR1 SGHRS and CDR2 YFSETQ. The CDR3 has 15 residues. CDR3 loop: CASSLGVTGPEEAFF. Here the CDR3 DNA reads TGCGCCAGCAGCTTGGGAGTAACAGGGCCAGAAGAAGCTTTCTTT.

This rearrangement joins TRBV6-5 to TRBJ2-1; possibly TRBD2 for D (6 bases). CDR1 MNHEY and CDR2 SVGAGI come from the germline V gene. Trimming took off 6 bases at V and 5 bases at J, with 23 bases between the two ends. The CDR3 covers 17 residues. The DNA of the CDR3 is TGTGCCAGCAGCCACGGGACTTGCGCCAGGCCGGACAATGAGCAGTTCTTC. It codes for CASSHGTCARPDNEQFF.